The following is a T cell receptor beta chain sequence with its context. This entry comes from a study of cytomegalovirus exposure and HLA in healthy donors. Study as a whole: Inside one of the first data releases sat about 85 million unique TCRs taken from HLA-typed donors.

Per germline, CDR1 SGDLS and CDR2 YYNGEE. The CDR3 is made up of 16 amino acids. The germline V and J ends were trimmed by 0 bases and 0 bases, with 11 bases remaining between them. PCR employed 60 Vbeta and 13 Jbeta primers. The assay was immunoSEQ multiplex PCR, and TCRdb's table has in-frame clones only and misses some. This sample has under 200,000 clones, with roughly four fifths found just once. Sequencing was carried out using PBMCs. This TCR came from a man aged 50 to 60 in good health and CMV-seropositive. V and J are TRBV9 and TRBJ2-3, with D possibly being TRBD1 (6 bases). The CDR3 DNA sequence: TGTGCCAGCAGCGTAGCTACGAGGGGGAGCACAGATACGCAGTATTTT. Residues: CASSVATRGSTDTQYF.